This is a list of T cell receptor beta chains from one sample in a study of OX40 agonist ivuxolimab in advanced cancers. Profiling relied on immunoSEQ multiplex PCR, and the TCRdb table lists in-frame clones only, not all of them. The table lists around 80,000 clones, around 87% of them singletons. Sequencing used CD4+ or CD8+ T cells sorted from blood, obtained in a trial of the OX40 agonist ivuxolimab. These receptors were collected from an adult with an advanced solid tumor such as melanoma, head and neck, liver or kidney cancer. Each CDR3 is given with its conserved first and last residue. Each record gives: V gene, J gene, clone size, D gene, CDR3 DNA, CDR3 protein. D genes are given only for firm matches. Clone sizes are given selectively: once, few, many, or a class where the clone is expanded.

TRBV5-1	TRBJ1-1	NA	NA	TGCGCCAGCAGCTTGGAGGGGAACACTGAAGCTTTCTTT	CASSLEGNTEAFF
TRBV19	TRBJ2-3	NA	TRBD1	TGTGCCAGTAGTAATAAGGACAGGGCTCAAGCAGATACGCAGTATTTT	CASSNKDRAQADTQYF
TRBV12-5	TRBJ2-1	NA	NA	TGTGCTAGTGGTTTGGTAATTGAGCAGTTCTTC	CASGLVIEQFF
TRBV5-1	TRBJ1-4	few	NA	TGCGCCAGCAGCTTCGGAACTAATGAAAAACTGTTTTTT	CASSFGTNEKLFF
TRBV7-9	TRBJ1-5	NA	TRBD1	TGTGCCAGCATGGGGACAGGCAATCAGCCCCAGCATTTT	CASMGTGNQPQHF
TRBV7-3	TRBJ2-1	NA	NA	TGTGCCAGCAGCGTCGGACAGTACAATGAGCAGTTCTTC	CASSVGQYNEQFF
TRBV7-2	TRBJ1-6	NA	NA	TGTGCCAGCAGCTTGGACAGAAATTCACCCCTCCACTTT	CASSLDRNSPLHF
TRBV28	TRBJ1-2	few	NA	TGTGCCAGCACCCTAAGGTCCGAGTATGGCTACACCTTC	CASTLRSEYGYTF
TRBV27	TRBJ2-6	few	TRBD2	TGTGCCAGCAGTGCGGGGGGGCGCGGGGCCAACGTCCTGACTTTC	CASSAGGRGANVLTF
TRBV6-5	TRBJ2-1	NA	TRBD1	TGTGCCAGCAGTGCAAACCGGGACAGGGGGGGGCAGTTCTTC	CASSANRDRGGQFF
TRBV9	TRBJ1-3	NA	NA	TGTGCCAGCAGCGTAGTGGCGGGGGGCTCTGGAAACACCATATATTTT	CASSVVAGGSGNTIYF
TRBV29-1	TRBJ1-2	once	NA	TGCAGCGTGGGAACAGGGAGACGAAGTGGCTACACCTTC	CSVGTGRRSGYTF
TRBV4-3	TRBJ1-6	once	NA	TGCGCCAGCAGCCGAGGGCCCGCCGAAAATTCACCCCTCCACTTT	CASSRGPAENSPLHF
TRBV7-2	TRBJ1-2	few	NA	TGTGCCAGCAGCTTAGCGCGGAGGAGCAGCTATGGCTACACCTTC	CASSLARRSSYGYTF
TRBV11-2	TRBJ1-1	NA	NA	TGTGCCAGCAGCTTAGGAAAACAGAACACTGAAGCTTTCTTT	CASSLGKQNTEAFF
TRBV6-1	TRBJ2-5	NA	TRBD1	TGTGCTGTAAGAGCAGGGGGCTTGGAGACCCAGTACTTC	CAVRAGGLETQYF
TRBV27	TRBJ1-2	NA	NA	TGTGCCAGCAGCCCCGGGGGGGTGGCCACAGGAGGCTACACCTTC	CASSPGGVATGGYTF
TRBV27	TRBJ2-3	once	NA	TGTGCCAGCAGTTTATACGCCAGCACAGATACGCAGTATTTT	CASSLYASTDTQYF
TRBV7-9	TRBJ2-3	NA	TRBD1	TGTGCCAGCAGCTCCTCAGGACAGGGCACAGATACGCAGTATTTT	CASSSSGQGTDTQYF
TRBV7-9	TRBJ2-2	NA	TRBD1	TGTGCCAGCAGCTTGTTGACACAGGGGGTCAGGGAGCTGTTTTTT	CASSLLTQGVRELFF
TRBV5-1	TRBJ2-1	few	TRBD1	TGCGCCAGCAGCGCATCCGGGACAGAGCGATCCAATGAGCAGTTCTTC	CASSASGTERSNEQFF
TRBV28	TRBJ2-2	NA	NA	TGTGCCAGCAGTTTGGGGCAGAACACCGGGGAGCTGTTTTTT	CASSLGQNTGELFF
TRBV7-8	TRBJ2-7	NA	TRBD2	TGTGCCAGCAGTGTTAAGCGGGGGGACTACGAGCAGTACTTC	CASSVKRGDYEQYF
TRBV2	TRBJ2-3	NA	NA	TGTGCCAGCACACCGGGGGAGGTTGATACGCAGTATTTT	CASTPGEVDTQYF
TRBV4-1	TRBJ1-5	NA	NA	TGCGCCAGCAGCCAGGCCGGGTGGGGGGGGCGCGATCAGCCCCAGCATTTT	CASSQAGWGGRDQPQHF
TRBV11-2	TRBJ2-5	NA	NA	TGTGCCAGCAGCTGGGACTCCGAAGAGACCCAGTACTTC	CASSWDSEETQYF
TRBV7-3	TRBJ2-3	NA	TRBD1	TGTGCCAGCAGCCCTAGGGGGGGACAGGGAGCAGATACGCAGTATTTT	CASSPRGGQGADTQYF
TRBV7-2	TRBJ1-3	NA	TRBD1	TGTGCCAGCAGCCGAGGACAGGTCAATCGAAACACCATATATTTT	CASSRGQVNRNTIYF
TRBV11-2	TRBJ2-1	NA	NA	TGTGCCAGCAGTACGTCCCGTCCGGGTAGGGATGAGCAGTTCTTC	CASSTSRPGRDEQFF
TRBV18	TRBJ2-1	NA	TRBD1	TGTGCCAGCTCACTAACGGGACAGGTGAACAATGAGCAGTTCTTC	CASSLTGQVNNEQFF
TRBV7-9	TRBJ1-1	NA	NA	TGTGCCAGCACAGACAGGAACACTGAAGCTTTCTTT	CASTDRNTEAFF
TRBV9	TRBJ1-2	NA	NA	TGTGCCAGCAGCGCACGTACAGGGTCCCGATATGGCTACACCTTC	CASSARTGSRYGYTF
TRBV19	TRBJ2-3	NA	NA	TGTGCCAGTAGTATTGGGGGTTTCACAGATACGCAGTATTTT	CASSIGGFTDTQYF
TRBV18	TRBJ2-7	once	NA	TGTGCCAGCTCACCAACCTCTCGGCAGGGCGCCGAGCAGTACTTC	CASSPTSRQGAEQYF
TRBV11-2	TRBJ2-2	NA	TRBD2	TGTGCCAGCAGCCCCGGACTAGCGGGGACCGGGGAGCTGTTTTTT	CASSPGLAGTGELFF
TRBV5-1	TRBJ1-1	NA	TRBD1	TGCGCCAGCAGCAGGACAGGGTTAAACACTGAAGCTTTCTTT	CASSRTGLNTEAFF
TRBV9	TRBJ2-2	NA	TRBD1	TGTGCCAGCAGCGGGGCCGGGACAGGGGGCTCCGGGGAGCTGTTTTTT	CASSGAGTGGSGELFF